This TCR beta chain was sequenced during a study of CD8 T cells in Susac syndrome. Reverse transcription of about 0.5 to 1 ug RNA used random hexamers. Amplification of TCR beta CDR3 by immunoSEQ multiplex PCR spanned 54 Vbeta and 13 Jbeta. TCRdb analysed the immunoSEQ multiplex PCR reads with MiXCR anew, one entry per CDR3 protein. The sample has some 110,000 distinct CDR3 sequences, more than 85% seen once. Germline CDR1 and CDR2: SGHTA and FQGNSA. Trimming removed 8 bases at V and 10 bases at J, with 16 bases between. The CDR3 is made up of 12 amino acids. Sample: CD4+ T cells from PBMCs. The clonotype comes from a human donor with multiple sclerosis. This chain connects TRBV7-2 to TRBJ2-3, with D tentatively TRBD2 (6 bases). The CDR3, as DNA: TGTGCCAGCGCCCTTAGGCGGGGTTCGCAGTATTTT. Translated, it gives CASALRRGSQYF.